The T cell receptor (beta chain) under discussion was sequenced for a study of OX40 agonist ivuxolimab in advanced cancers. Study-level information: Participants could have had prior anti-PD-1, anti-PD-L1 or anti-CTLA-4 therapy, and about 37% had some. Points from the study as a whole: Circulating CD4+ and CD8+ T cells showed clonal expansion by week 6 at 0.1 to 3.0 mg/kg.

Libraries were prepared by immunoSEQ multiplex PCR; TCRdb keeps only in-frame clonotypes and omits some of them. The sample lists over 90,000 clones; about nine tenths were seen once. This clone was counted a single time. Its antigen is not identified. The ends were cut back, 4 bases at V and 5 bases at J, with 13 bases in the middle. The CDR3 runs to 14 residues. The V gene's germline CDR1 is KGHSH and CDR2 LQKENI. Sequences were derived from CD4+ or CD8+ T cells sorted from blood, sampled in a trial of the OX40 agonist ivuxolimab. The clonotype originates from an adult with an advanced solid tumor such as melanoma, head and neck, liver or kidney cancer. This chain connects TRBV18 to TRBJ2-3; D is unclear. As DNA, the CDR3 is TGTGCCAGCTCACGGCTACGTATGGAAGATACGCAGTATTTT. Translating gives CASSRLRMEDTQYF.